Presented here are 8 T cell receptor beta chains from one specimen sequenced in a study of T-cell memory formation after mild COVID-19. TCRdb itself ran the 5' RACE reads through MiXCR, one entry per CDR3 protein. The table shows 200,000 to 250,000 distinct CDR3 sequences, with around 9.5% occurring only once. Sequencing was done on a sample of PBMCs or a T cell subset sorted from them (not recorded which). These TCRs come from a young man who had mild COVID-19 (a few samples of this study predate the infection). Cell type and time point are not known.

There are a few counts of this clonotype. V gene TRBV15 combines with J gene TRBJ2-1; 8 nucleotides match TRBD2. V lost 1 base and J lost 4; bases outside the gene matches: 3. Germline V gene data show CDR1 as LNHNV and CDR2 as YYDKDF (reference sequence). The CDR3 loop spans 15 amino acids. The CDR3 sequence: CATSRVAGGYNEQFF. DNA for the CDR3: TGTGCCACCAGCAGAGTGGCGGGGGGATACAATGAGCAGTTCTTC.

In this sample, this clonotype turned up a few times. The V gene is TRBV10-2, the J gene TRBJ2-7, with 9 nucleotides matching TRBD1. This CDR3 region has 14 residues. In germline, CDR1 is WSHSY, CDR2 SAAADI. Unmatched junction bases numbered 4, after V lost 5 bases and J lost 2 bases. This CDR3 is CASSPRTGAYEQYF. CDR3 sequence (DNA): TGCGCCAGCAGTCCTCGGACAGGGGCCTACGAGCAGTACTTC.

This clonotype turned up a few times. V is TRBV20-1 and J is TRBJ2-4; 10 bases fit TRBD1. The CDR3 totals 13 residues. Germline V gives CDR1 DFQATT, CDR2 SNEGSKA (reference sequence). V lost 3 bases, J lost 6 bases, and 2 bases stayed unmatched. This CDR3 is CSASRDRGNIQYF. The CDR3 DNA reads as TGCAGTGCTAGTCGGGACAGGGGAAACATTCAGTACTTC.

The chain combines TRBV6-5 with TRBJ1-5, with TRBD1 matching 8 bases. J gave up 5 bases and V 5 bases, and 5 bases lay outside the gene matches. Germline CDR1 is MNHEY and CDR2 is SVGAGI. This CDR3 spans 14 amino acids. This chain's CDR3 is CASSPGQGHQPQHF. The DNA for the CDR3 is TGTGCCAGCAGTCCAGGACAGGGCCATCAGCCCCAGCATTTT.

The chain couples TRBV6-1 to TRBJ2-1; unclear D gene. This CDR3 has 12 residues. The ends were cut back, 3 bases at V and 9 bases at J, with 9 bases in the middle. Germline V gene data show CDR1 as MNHNS and CDR2 as SASEGT. CDR3 nucleotide sequence: TGTGCCAGCAGTGACCGGAAGGGTGAGCAGTTCTTC. It yields the protein CASSDRKGEQFF.

This clonotype was recorded at least ten times. V gene TRBV4-2 combines with J gene TRBJ2-5; possibly TRBD1 or TRBD2 for D (5 bases each). The V end was cut by 4 bases, the J end by 5 bases, with 17 bases between. This CDR3 contains 15 residues. Germline loops: CDR1 LGHNA, CDR2 YNFKEQ. CDR3: CASSPRDGGRETQYF. The CDR3 nucleotides are TGTGCCAGCAGCCCCCGGGACGGTGGTCGGGAGACCCAGTACTTC.

This chain uses TRBV30 with TRBJ2-3; D ambiguous. Germline CDR1 is GTSNPN and CDR2 is SVGIG (reference sequence). V dropped 2 bases and J dropped 0 bases, with 3 bases sitting between them. This CDR3 contains 12 residues. The CDR3, as DNA: TGTGCCTGGAGTCGGAGCACAGATACGCAGTATTTT. It yields the protein CAWSRSTDTQYF.

The rearrangement uses TRBV7-9 and TRBJ2-7, with D possibly being TRBD2 (5 bases). From germline, CDR1 is SEHNR and CDR2 FQNEAQ (reference sequence). The CDR3 extends over 14 amino acids. V was clipped by 2 bases and J by 4 bases, with 12 bases between them. The CDR3 DNA reads as TGTGCCAGCAGCTTATTTGAGTCGGGGTACGAGCAGTACTTC. As protein: CASSLFESGYEQYF.